The 29 T cell receptor beta chains below all came from one sample that was sequenced in a study of identical twins. MiXCR, applied by TCRdb to the 5' RACE reads, yields one record per CDR3 protein. Of fewer than 800,000 distinct CDR3 sequences listed, 7.1% are singletons. These data are also associated with another study on yellow fever vaccine responses in identical twins.

The sample comprised PBMCs. The receptors were sampled from a woman aged 18-29 years in good health.

The chain couples TRBV11-2 to TRBJ1-2; D possibly corresponds to TRBD1 (6 bases). Germline lookup yields CDR1 SGHAT and CDR2 FQNNGV. Trimming took 3 bases from V and 4 from J, leaving 18 bases between them. The CDR3 length is 16 residues. The CDR3 region is CASSLETGEVFYGYTF. The CDR3 DNA reads as TGTGCCAGCAGCTTGGAGACAGGCGAAGTGTTCTATGGCTACACCTTC.

The chain employs TRBV12-3 or TRBV12-4 and TRBJ2-4; D gene uncertain. This CDR3 is built from 12 residues. The V end was cut by 1 base, the J end by 9 bases, with 7 bases between. CDR3 sequence (DNA): TGTGCCAGCAGTTTAGGCCAAGGCATTCAGTACTTC. This gives the protein CASSLGQGIQYF.

This clonotype was recorded a few times. The rearrangement uses TRBV5-1 and TRBJ1-5, with TRBD1 identical over 8 bases. This CDR3 has 15 residues. Per germline, CDR1 SGHRS and CDR2 YFSETQ. The trim removed 0 bases at V and 7 bases at J, leaving 6 bases unmatched. CDR3 DNA sequence: TGCGCCAGCAGCTTGGCCAGCGGGACAGGACAGCCCCAGCATTTT. Translation: CASSLASGTGQPQHF.

This clonotype has at least ten counts. The genes are TRBV10-2 and TRBJ2-1; TRBD2 aligns across 9 bases. The CDR3 has 17 residues. The V gene end was trimmed by 3 bases and the J gene end by 2 bases; junction bases not matched to a gene: 8. Germline CDR1 is WSHSY and CDR2 is SAAADI. DNA for the CDR3: TGCGCCAGCAGTGATTTTGTAGCGGGAGAGACCTACAATGAGCAGTTCTTC. This translates into CASSDFVAGETYNEQFF.

This clonotype has ten or more counts. The chain couples TRBV12-3 or TRBV12-4 to TRBJ2-7; D is uncertain. CDR3 length: 14 residues. Trimming removed 7 bases at V and 0 bases at J, with 13 bases between. DNA for the CDR3: TGTGCCAGCAATCCCCAAGGGTCCTCCTACGAGCAGTACTTC. Translating gives CASNPQGSSYEQYF.

This clonotype has a count of ten or more. The chain joins TRBV6-2 or TRBV6-3 to TRBJ2-7, with a weak D call TRBD2 (5 bases). Between the trimmed V and J ends, which lost 7 bases and 3 bases, there was a span of 16 bases. There are 14 residues in the CDR3. Germline CDR1 reads MNHEY; CDR2 reads SVGEGT. The DNA of the CDR3 is TGTGCCAGCAAACCGCCCGGGGAAAGCTACGAGCAGTACTTC. Its protein product is CASKPPGESYEQYF.

This sequence joins TRBV9 and TRBJ2-3, with 8 bases that match TRBD1. V lost 3 bases to trimming and J lost 4 bases; unmatched junction nucleotides: 10. This CDR3 region has 16 residues. Germline values: CDR1 SGDLS, CDR2 YYNGEE. The DNA of the CDR3 is TGTGCCAGCAGCGGACGTACAGGGGGAGGTGCAGATACGCAGTATTTT. As protein: CASSGRTGGGADTQYF.

This chain joins TRBV28 and TRBJ2-2; D is ambiguous. Germline V gene lookup returns CDR1 MDHEN and CDR2 SYDVKM. This CDR3 is 13 amino acids long. The V gene lost 6 bases and the J gene lost 6 bases, with 11 bases spanning the gap. The CDR3 DNA follows: TGTGCCAGCAGGGCCGACCGTGCCGGGGAGCTGTTTTTT. Its protein product is CASRADRAGELFF.

In this sample, this clonotype turned up many times. The rearrangement joins TRBV15 to TRBJ2-7; possibly TRBD1 for D (5 bases). V dropped 0 bases and J dropped 3 bases, with 15 bases sitting between them. The CDR3 spans 16 residues. From germline, CDR1 is LNHNV and CDR2 YYDKDF (reference sequence). DNA for the CDR3: TGTGCCACCAGCAGAGATCGGGCAGGGTTAGACTACGAGCAGTACTTC. Amino acid sequence: CATSRDRAGLDYEQYF.

The chain carries TRBV27 and TRBJ2-2, with D possibly matching TRBD2 (6 bases). The CDR3 is made up of 17 amino acids. V lost 4 bases and J 3 bases, leaving 18 bases between the germline ends. Germline CDR1 is MNHEY and CDR2 is SMNVEV (reference sequence). The chain's CDR3 is CASSSTVATGDTGELFF. CDR3 coding DNA: TGTGCCAGCAGTTCTACCGTGGCTACGGGGGACACCGGGGAGCTGTTTTTT.

This clonotype appeared many times. V and J are TRBV12-3 or TRBV12-4 and TRBJ2-7; 11 nucleotides line up with TRBD2. With 3 bases clipped from V and 2 bases from J, the junction kept 6 bases outside the gene matches. The CDR3 extends over 16 amino acids. This CDR3 reads CASSFSSGRPPYEQYF. The CDR3 bases are TGTGCCAGCAGTTTTTCTAGCGGGAGGCCTCCCTACGAGCAGTACTTC.

This clonotype has at least ten counts. The chain recombines TRBV28 with TRBJ1-6; D is unresolved. In germline, CDR1 is MDHEN, CDR2 SYDVKM. The V gene lost 7 bases and the J gene lost 2 bases, with 12 bases spanning the gap. The CDR3 contains 15 residues. CDR3 residues: CASTSQSTYNSPLHF. CDR3 coding DNA: TGTGCCAGCACCTCCCAATCCACCTATAATTCACCCCTCCACTTT.

CDR3 sequence (DNA): TGCGCCAGCAGCCGAGAGACTAGCGGGGGGGTGAACACCGGGGAGCTGTTTTTT. Encoded protein: CASSRETSGGVNTGELFF. The J gene is TRBJ2-2, the V gene TRBV4-1; 14 bases are a match to TRBD2. CDR1 and CDR2 from the germline V gene are MGHRA and YSYEKL. V lost 4 bases and J lost 1; bases outside the gene matches: 5. The CDR3 is made up of 18 amino acids.

This clonotype appeared a few times. This chain uses TRBV7-6 with TRBJ2-5; D remains ambiguous. V was trimmed by 4 bases and J by 4 bases, leaving 13 bases between them. CDR1 and CDR2 from the germline V gene are SGHVS and FNYEAQ. The CDR3 consists of 14 residues. The CDR3, as DNA: TGTGCCAGCAGCTCCTGGTCCCTCGCAGAGACCCAGTACTTC. It specifies CASSSWSLAETQYF.

This clonotype was observed at least ten times. The genes are TRBV12-3 or TRBV12-4 and TRBJ1-4; 9 bases align to TRBD1. CDR3 size: 15 residues. The V and J ends lost 5 bases and 7 bases, in that order; junction bases with no gene match: 8. CDR3 protein: CASSLGQGNIEKLFF. CDR3 sequence (DNA): TGTGCCAGCAGTCTGGGACAGGGTAATATTGAAAAACTGTTTTTT.

This clonotype was recorded many times. DNA of the CDR3: TGTGCCAGCAGTTCCGAGCCCGGGAGAGCCACCTTC. Translation: CASSSEPGRATF. V is TRBV27 and J is TRBJ1-2, with no clear D. Germline-derived CDR1 and CDR2 are MNHEY and SMNVEV (reference sequence). The CDR3 length is 12 residues. Deletions cut 4 bases from V and 13 bases from J, with 16 bases between.

This clonotype has at least ten counts. V usage is TRBV11-2 and J usage is TRBJ2-1; 8 nucleotides line up with TRBD2. Germline V lookup: CDR1 SGHAT, CDR2 FQNNGV. The J segment lost 9 bases and the V segment lost 1 base, leaving 5 bases of the junction unmatched. The CDR3 is 14 amino acids. The CDR3 coding sequence is TGTGCCAGCAGCTTAGCGGGGGGGTCATCTGAGCAGTTCTTC. It translates to CASSLAGGSSEQFF. Drawing the rest from reference TRBV11-2 and TRBJ2-1, the complete variable domain is EAGVAQSPRYKIIEKRQSVAFWCNPISGHATLYWYQQILGQGPKLLIQFQNNGVVDDSQLPKDRFSAERLKGVDSTLKIQPAKLEDSAVYLCASSLAGGSSEQFFGPGTRLTVL.

This clonotype was counted between two and nine times. The chain recombines TRBV7-6 with TRBJ1-3; possibly TRBD1 for D (6 bases). The germline V gene has CDR1 SGHVS and CDR2 FNYEAQ. Trimming took 1 base from V and 0 from J, leaving 13 bases between them. The CDR3 spans 17 residues. CDR3 DNA: TGTGCCAGCAGCTTAGGGGGGGCGTTAAGCTCTGGAAACACCATATATTTT. Its translation is CASSLGGALSSGNTIYF.

The sample holds many counts of this clonotype. The chain employs TRBV3-1 and TRBJ1-2; no definite D call. This CDR3 contains 14 residues. V was shortened by 2 bases and J by 4 bases, with 11 bases between the two germline ends. Germline-derived CDR1 and CDR2 are LGHDT and YNNKEL (reference sequence). The chain's CDR3 is CASSQTVSAYGYTF. CDR3 nucleotide sequence: TGTGCCAGCAGCCAAACCGTCTCTGCCTATGGCTACACCTTC.

At least ten counts were recorded for this clonotype. The V and J genes are TRBV5-6 and TRBJ2-3; no definite D call. Per the germline V gene, CDR1 is SGHDT and CDR2 is YYEEEE. CDR3 length: 14 residues. V was clipped by 4 bases and J by 3 bases, with 12 bases between them. The CDR3 region has the DNA TGTGCCAGCAGCAGTCGTTCCTTTACAGATACGCAGTATTTT. This sequence encodes CASSSRSFTDTQYF.

This clonotype has ten or more counts. J is TRBJ2-5 and V is TRBV12-3 or TRBV12-4; a weak D match, TRBD2 (6 bases). CDR3 length: 13 amino acids. The germline V and J ends were trimmed by 6 bases and 9 bases, with 17 bases remaining between them. CDR3 bases: TGTGCCAGCAGCCTGACTAGTTCCGGGGCCCAGTACTTC. Amino acids: CASSLTSSGAQYF.

This clonotype was picked up a small number of times. This chain uses TRBV7-9 with TRBJ2-5, with D possibly TRBD1 on 6 matching bases. V lost 4 bases, J lost 2 bases, and 14 bases lay in between. Germline V lookup: CDR1 SEHNR, CDR2 FQNEAQ (reference sequence). The CDR3 consists of 15 residues. The CDR3: CASSSLTGFQETQYF. The CDR3 DNA is TGTGCCAGCAGCTCCCTGACAGGATTTCAAGAGACCCAGTACTTC.

The sample holds many counts of this clonotype. The chain has TRBV10-3 and TRBJ2-5, with TRBD1 matching over 9 bases. J was trimmed by 12 bases and V by 4 bases; bases with no gene match: 12. Germline assignment: CDR1 ENHRY and CDR2 SYGVKD. The length of the CDR3 is 14 residues. CDR3 DNA sequence: TGTGCCATCAGTGCGGGACAGGGTCGCGAGGAGGAGTACTTC. Its protein is CAISAGQGREEEYF.

V is TRBV28 and J is TRBJ1-3; 8 bases align to TRBD1. V shed 5 bases and J 4 bases; nucleotides not matched to a gene: 4. The length of the CDR3 is 14 residues. Germline assignment: CDR1 MDHEN and CDR2 SYDVKM. The CDR3 spells CASSGQGSGNTIYF. CDR3 in DNA: TGTGCCAGCAGTGGACAGGGTAGCGGAAACACCATATATTTT.

This clonotype was seen a handful of times. The chain couples TRBV28 to TRBJ2-3; 8 nucleotides agree with TRBD2. This CDR3 is built from 15 residues. The ends lost 3 bases at V and 4 bases at J; junction bases unmatched: 6. The germline V gene encodes CDR1 MDHEN and CDR2 SYDVKM. The chain's CDR3 is CASSFGGRSPDTQYF. The CDR3 DNA reads as TGTGCCAGCAGTTTCGGCGGGAGGAGCCCAGATACGCAGTATTTT.

This clonotype showed up just a few times. The chain couples TRBV12-3 or TRBV12-4 to TRBJ2-3; 9 nucleotides line up with TRBD2. V lost 5 bases and J lost 0; bases outside the gene matches: 6. The CDR3 contains 16 residues. CDR3 protein: CASSTRLAESTDTQYF. The CDR3 DNA sequence: TGTGCCAGCAGTACCCGACTAGCGGAGAGCACAGATACGCAGTATTTT.

V gene TRBV11-3 combines with J gene TRBJ1-2; 9 bases match TRBD1. V dropped 7 bases and J dropped 7; count of bases not matched to a gene: 10. Germline V CDR1 and CDR2: SGHNT, YENEEA. This CDR3 comprises 14 residues. The CDR3 spells CASTGDRGDFGYTF. The CDR3 nucleotides are TGTGCCAGCACCGGAGACAGGGGGGATTTTGGCTACACCTTC. Filled out from reference TRBV11-3 and TRBJ1-2, the complete variable domain reads EAGVVQSPRYKIIEKKQPVAFWCNPISGHNTLYWYLQNLGQGPELLIRYENEEAVDDSQLPKDRFSAERLKGVDSTLKIQPAELGDSAVYLCASTGDRGDFGYTFGSGTRLTVV.

There are a few counts of this clonotype. This rearrangement joins TRBV6-2 or TRBV6-3 to TRBJ1-4; D gene ambiguous. CDR1 is MNHEY and CDR2 is SVGEGT in the germline V gene. The CDR3 is 15 residues long. V dropped 6 bases and J dropped 6 bases, with 17 bases sitting between them. In nucleotides, the CDR3 is TGTGCCAGCAGCCAACCCCCCGTTGGTCATGAAAAACTGTTTTTT. Its protein product is CASSQPPVGHEKLFF.

This clonotype was found a few times. The chain carries TRBV7-9 and TRBJ2-7, with 12 bases fitting TRBD1. Per germline, CDR1 SEHNR and CDR2 FQNEAQ (reference sequence). Losses at the gene ends were 5 bases for V and 6 bases for J; bases not matched to a gene: 5. The CDR3 totals 14 residues. This CDR3 reads CASSTGQGAFEQYF. CDR3 nucleotides: TGTGCCAGCAGCACGGGACAGGGGGCTTTCGAGCAGTACTTC.